This TCR beta chain was obtained from a study of persistence of HIV-infected CD4 T cells (dated by TCRdb to the early 2020s). About the investigation overall: The study isolated CMV- and HIV-1 Gag-responding CD4+ T cells from ART-treated individuals to examine antigen-driven clonal expansion of HIV-1-infected cells. Suppressive ART had been received by participants for a median of roughly 8 years. Peripheral blood samples of up to about 180 mL were obtained at multiple time points, with the exception of a couple of participants, for whom leukapheresis was performed at a single time point. Proviral sequencing was used to assess clonality among infected cells, whereas TCRbeta sequencing gauged the clonality of all cells within each sorted population. In the cross-participant TCR cluster analysis, about 8 participants were included for CMV and about 7 participants were included for Gag. Study-wide conclusions, independent of this receptor: Significantly lower TCRbeta richness was observed in CMV- and Gag-responding cells than in anti-CD3/anti-CD28-responding cells, and higher oligoclonality was observed in CMV-responding cells than in CD3/CD28-stimulated and Gag-responding cells. A correlation was observed between TCR oligoclonality and proviral oligoclonality within the same sorted populations. Degenerate expanded CDR3beta sequences were enriched in antigen-responding cells, suggesting convergent selection of CD4+ responses to CMV and Gag. Because the TCR analyses were done in bulk, restricting them to just the rare CMV-responding cells that actually carried HIV-1 proviruses was not possible. The study involved few individuals and tested only a limited range of antigens.

This specimen's treatment or condition label, per the study, means: suppressive antiretroviral therapy. Lysates of CMV-infected fibroblasts at about 10 ug/mL were used to stimulate the cells. Memory CD4+ T cells that did not respond, being CD40L-negative, CD69-negative and CD45RO-high, were sorted as memory populations depleted of antigen-responding cells. HIV-1-infected adults in whom suppressive ART had been started during chronic infection were enrolled as participants. For at least 4 years, participants had undetectable plasma HIV-1 RNA, below 50 copies/mL. To be included, participants needed a CD4+ T cell count above 400 cells/uL and a positive CMV serology. Before stimulation, PBMCs were isolated using density centrifugation and then depleted of CD8+ T cells. Stimulation of CD8-depleted PBMCs was carried out for 15 to 20 hours with anti-CD28/CD49d costimulation, CD40-blocking antibody and enfuvirtide, to prevent new infections. Cells were sorted on a Beckman Coulter MoFlo Legacy or XDP sorter, with propidium iodide excluding dead cells. Genomic DNA was extracted with the QIAamp DNA Mini Kit for samples above one million cells, otherwise with the Quick-DNA Microprep Kit.

This clone came up once. The clone's antigen remains unknown. Base qualities are not provided; no much larger clone lies one nucleotide away. The CDR3 spans 15 residues, from the cysteine through the phenylalanine. Only CDR3 DNA is held: 45 bases, read in frame from base 1. At the junction V is shortened by 9 bases and J by 5 bases; bases outside the gene matches: 11. The germline V gene specifies KGHDR as CDR1 and SFDVKD as CDR2. The immunoSEQ hsTCRB assay version 4 in survey mode was used to sequence TCRbeta repertoires from genomic DNA. Genomic DNA was diluted to 8 to 10 ng/uL, using up to about 1 ug per sample for TCRbeta sequencing. In the source study's methods: TCRbeta data were analyzed in ImmunoSeq Analyzer 3.0, with diversity computed on productive nucleotide rearrangements. Lower-bound TCR diversity was estimated with the improved Chao index, and clonality with the Gini coefficient using the Immunarch R package. Nucleotide rearrangements that differed but encoded the same CDR3beta amino acid sequence were counted as separate clonotypes. Differential abundance analysis identified TCRbeta sequences significantly enriched in antigen-responding cells relative to anti-CD3/anti-CD28-activated cells. Using predicted peptide-MHC specificity as the basis, GLIPH2 grouped TCRs into clusters, both for each participant individually and for the merged data sets that combined participants. Drawn from immuneACCESS, this table holds only the in-frame rearrangements with V and J called that TCRdb kept. Clones are partly lost; checked studies trace under half to an unresolved V gene and leave the rest unexplained. V, J and clone size are taken as reported in that table, and D and trimming were inferred from the DNA itself. Here the sample has 25,000 to 35,000 clones; roughly three quarters occur a single time. The ten largest make up roughly 0.81% of the sample.

This receptor was obtained from an adult woman with HIV who was CMV-seropositive. This specimen was CD4+ T cells sorted from PBMCs after roughly 20-hour stimulation, taken from a patient who received antiretroviral therapy. This specimen's cell subset or site label, interpreted: CD40L-CD69- CD45RO-high memory CD4 T cells not responding to CMV lysate. Here the chain combines TRBV24-1 and TRBJ2-5; 10 central nucleotides agree with TRBD2. The nucleotide sequence is given as TGTGCCACCCTTGGTCCAGCGGGGGGGTGGGAGACCCAGTACTTC. Its protein is CATLGPAGGWETQYF.